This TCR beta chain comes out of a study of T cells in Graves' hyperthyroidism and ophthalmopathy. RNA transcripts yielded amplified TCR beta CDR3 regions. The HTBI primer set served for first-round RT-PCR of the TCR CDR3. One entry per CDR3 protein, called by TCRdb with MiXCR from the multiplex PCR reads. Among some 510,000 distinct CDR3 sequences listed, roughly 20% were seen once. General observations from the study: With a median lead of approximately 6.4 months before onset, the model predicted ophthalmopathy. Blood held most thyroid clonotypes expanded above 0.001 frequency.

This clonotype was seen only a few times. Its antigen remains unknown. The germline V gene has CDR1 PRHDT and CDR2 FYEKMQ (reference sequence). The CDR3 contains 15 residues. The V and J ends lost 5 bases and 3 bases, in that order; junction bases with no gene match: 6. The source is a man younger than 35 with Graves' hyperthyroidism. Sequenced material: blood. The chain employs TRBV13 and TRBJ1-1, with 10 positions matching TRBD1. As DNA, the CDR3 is TGTGCCAGCAGCCTTCGACAGGGGGCGTACACTGAAGCTTTCTTT. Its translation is CASSLRQGAYTEAFF.